The TCR beta chain described here comes from a study of Ad26.COV2.S vaccination and SARS-CoV-2 variants. Whole-study findings and limits: Vaccine recipients showed a spike-specific TCR breadth that was higher than in placebo recipients.

Treatment indicated: some 20 received Ad26.COV2.S at low or high dose, single or two shots; about 5 received placebo; per-sample allocation not given. At day 63 after the first vaccine or placebo injection, samples were drawn. Donor was an adult aged 18-55 years in Boston. Details on this clone: What it recognizes is unknown.

In germline, CDR1 is LNHDA, CDR2 SQIVND (reference sequence). The CDR3 extends over 16 amino acids. The V gene lost 6 bases and the J gene lost 0 bases, with 12 bases spanning the gap. Profiled with immunoSEQ multiplex PCR; TCRdb holds only in-frame clones, not every one. The sample contains around 320,000 clones, over 80% of which appear only once. V and J are TRBV19 and TRBJ2-6; the D gene is possibly TRBD1 (6 bases). The sample consisted of peripheral blood, taken in a trial of Ad26.COV2.S vaccine versus placebo. The sequence derives from a person aged 18-65 years who received the Ad26.COV2.S COVID-19 vaccine or a placebo. The CDR3 sequence: CASSRDIFSGANVLTF. CDR3 coding DNA: TGTGCCAGTAGCCGGGACATTTTCTCTGGGGCCAACGTCCTGACTTTC.